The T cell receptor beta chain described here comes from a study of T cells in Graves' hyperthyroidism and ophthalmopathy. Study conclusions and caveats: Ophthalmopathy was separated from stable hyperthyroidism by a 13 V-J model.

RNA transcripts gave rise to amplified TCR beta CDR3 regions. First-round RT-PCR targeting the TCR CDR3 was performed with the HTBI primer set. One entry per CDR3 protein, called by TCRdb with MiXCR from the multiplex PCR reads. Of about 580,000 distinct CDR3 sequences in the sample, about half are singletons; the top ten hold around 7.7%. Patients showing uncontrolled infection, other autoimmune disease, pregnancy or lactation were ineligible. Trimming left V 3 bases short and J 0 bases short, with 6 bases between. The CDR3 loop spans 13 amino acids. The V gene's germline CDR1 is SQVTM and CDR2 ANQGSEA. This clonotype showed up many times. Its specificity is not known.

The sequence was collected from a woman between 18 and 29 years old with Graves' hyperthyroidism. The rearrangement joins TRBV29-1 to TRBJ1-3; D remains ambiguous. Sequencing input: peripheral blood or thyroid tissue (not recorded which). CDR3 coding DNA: TGCAGCGTTGACAGATACTCTGGAAACACCATATATTTT. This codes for CSVDRYSGNTIYF.